Presented here are 13 T cell receptor beta chains from one specimen sequenced in a study of blood T cell repertoires in COVID-19. The data were produced by immunoSEQ multiplex PCR, yet TCRdb's version contains in-frame clones alone and is incomplete. The sample shows 100,000 to 150,000 clones, roughly 89% of them seen only once. Sequencing was done on a sample of peripheral blood. Receptors were obtained from a man in his fifties or sixties with active or convalescent COVID-19.

The chain uses TRBV10-3 and TRBJ2-3; 10 bases line up with TRBD2. Looked up from germline, CDR1 is ENHRY and CDR2 is SYGVKD. J lost 2 bases, V lost 5 bases, and 4 bases had no gene match. This CDR3 comprises 15 residues. CDR3 loop: CAISPTSGDTDTQYF. CDR3 sequence (DNA): TGTGCCATCAGTCCTACTAGCGGGGACACAGATACGCAGTATTTT.

The CDR3 reads CASSYSGPGSGQFDNQPQHF. In DNA form, the CDR3 reads TGTGCCAGCAGTTACTCCGGACCGGGATCTGGCCAGTTTGACAATCAGCCCCAGCATTTT. The chain employs TRBV6-2 or TRBV6-3 and TRBJ1-5; D gene unclear. This CDR3 has 20 residues. V was shortened by 0 bases and J by 3 bases, with 24 bases between the two germline ends. The V gene's germline CDR1 is MNHEY and CDR2 SVGEGT.

The gene calls are TRBV21-1 and TRBJ2-7; the DNA was not compared with TRBD1, the D call given in the table. TRBV21-1 is recorded as a pseudogene. The CDR3 is 13 amino acids. The CDR3 here is CASSRGPGYEQYF. The CDR3 DNA is TGTGCCAGCAGCAGGGGGCCCGGGTACGAGCAGTACTTC.

The V gene is TRBV5-1, the J gene TRBJ2-3, with 9 bases matching TRBD2. Germline V lookup: CDR1 SGHRS, CDR2 YFSETQ. Trimming took 2 bases from V and 2 from J; bases not matched to a gene: 3. The CDR3 totals 15 residues. CDR3 loop: CASSLQREATDTQYF. The CDR3 DNA is TGCGCCAGCAGCTTACAGCGGGAGGCCACAGATACGCAGTATTTT.

The gene calls are TRBV19 and TRBJ2-6; TRBD1 aligns across 12 bases. V trimming: 4 bases; J trimming: 0 bases; junction bases outside the gene matches: 10. CDR1 is LNHDA and CDR2 is SQIVND in the germline V gene (reference sequence). The CDR3 has 20 amino acids. The CDR3 DNA sequence: TGTGCCAGTAGTACCCATGGGACAGGGGGCCGGTTCTCTGGGGCCAACGTCCTGACTTTC. Translation gives CASSTHGTGGRFSGANVLTF. Full variable domain (remainder filled in from reference TRBV19 and TRBJ2-6): DGGITQSPKYLFRKEGQNVTLSCEQNLNHDAMYWYRQDPGQGLRLIYYSQIVNDFQKGDIAEGYSVSREKKESFPLTVTSAQKNPTAFYLCASSTHGTGGRFSGANVLTFGAGSRLTVL.

Worth noting for this clone: The sample holds other DNA sequences that translate to the same CDR3. V gene TRBV5-6 combines with J gene TRBJ2-5; D is uncertain. Trimming removed 2 bases at V and 4 bases at J, with 3 bases between. This CDR3 is built from 11 residues. Germline V lookup: CDR1 SGHDT, CDR2 YYEEEE. The CDR3 loop is CASSLAETQYF. Written as DNA, the CDR3 is TGTGCCAGCAGCTTAGCAGAGACCCAGTACTTC.

This chain uses TRBV28 with TRBJ1-1; D might be TRBD1 (6 bases). Trimming removed 5 bases from V and 4 bases from J, with 14 bases in between. Germline V gives CDR1 MDHEN, CDR2 SYDVKM. CDR3 size: 14 residues. The CDR3 loop reads CASSPMQGFTEAFF. CDR3 nucleotide sequence: TGTGCCAGCAGTCCCATGCAGGGGTTCACTGAAGCTTTCTTT.

The chain combines TRBV4-1 with TRBJ1-2, with TRBD1 identical over 7 bases. CDR1 MGHRA and CDR2 YSYEKL come from the germline V gene. The CDR3 has 16 residues. V lost 4 bases, J lost 2 bases, and 10 bases stayed unmatched. The CDR3 here is CASSPQGGRGNYGYTF. The CDR3 DNA sequence: TGCGCCAGCAGCCCACAAGGCGGCAGGGGGAACTATGGCTACACCTTC.

The chain combines TRBV12-3 or TRBV12-4 with TRBJ1-1; no clear D. V gave up 5 bases and J gave up 0 bases, with 7 bases separating them. This CDR3 is 13 amino acids long. The CDR3 is CASSTTVNTEAFF. The CDR3 coding sequence is TGTGCCAGCAGTACCACAGTGAACACTGAAGCTTTCTTT.

This clone was counted only a few times. The chain employs TRBV19 and TRBJ2-1; 8 bases fit TRBD1. V lost 7 bases, J lost 4 bases, and 9 bases stayed unmatched. Germline CDR1 is LNHDA and CDR2 is SQIVND (reference sequence). The CDR3 is 15 residues long. The CDR3 loop is CASNSYGTGYNEQFF. The CDR3 coding sequence is TGTGCCAGTAACTCATACGGGACAGGATACAATGAGCAGTTCTTC.

V is TRBV28 and J is TRBJ2-5, with D possibly matching TRBD1 (6 bases). There are 14 residues in the CDR3. CDR1 is MDHEN, CDR2 SYDVKM, per germline. The V end was cut by 3 bases, the J end by 6 bases, with 14 bases between. The CDR3 nucleotides are TGTGCCAGCAGTTTTACAGGGACGGTAAAGACCCAGTACTTC. This sequence encodes CASSFTGTVKTQYF.

This chain uses TRBV11-3 with TRBJ2-2, with 8 bases identical to TRBD1. Germline V gene data show CDR1 as SGHNT and CDR2 as YENEEA. The CDR3 consists of 16 residues. The V segment lost 0 bases and the J segment 4 bases; nucleotides outside the gene matches: 4. The CDR3: CASSLEAGGTTGELFF. CDR3 sequence (DNA): TGTGCCAGCAGCTTAGAGGCAGGGGGCACCACCGGGGAGCTGTTTTTT. Drawing the rest from reference TRBV11-3 and TRBJ2-2, the complete variable domain is EAGVVQSPRYKIIEKKQPVAFWCNPISGHNTLYWYLQNLGQGPELLIRYENEEAVDDSQLPKDRFSAERLKGVDSTLKIQPAELGDSAVYLCASSLEAGGTTGELFFGEGSRLTVL.

This clone was seen just once. This CDR3 is also generated by other DNA sequences in the sample. V is TRBV18 and J is TRBJ2-7; 10 bases agree with TRBD1. The CDR3 has 13 residues. The junction had 1 base not matched to a gene; V was cut back by 4 bases and J by 4 bases. Germline CDR1 and CDR2: KGHSH and LQKENI. CDR3 protein: CASSRDRGYEQYF. Here the CDR3 DNA reads TGTGCCAGCTCACGGGACAGGGGTTACGAGCAGTACTTC.